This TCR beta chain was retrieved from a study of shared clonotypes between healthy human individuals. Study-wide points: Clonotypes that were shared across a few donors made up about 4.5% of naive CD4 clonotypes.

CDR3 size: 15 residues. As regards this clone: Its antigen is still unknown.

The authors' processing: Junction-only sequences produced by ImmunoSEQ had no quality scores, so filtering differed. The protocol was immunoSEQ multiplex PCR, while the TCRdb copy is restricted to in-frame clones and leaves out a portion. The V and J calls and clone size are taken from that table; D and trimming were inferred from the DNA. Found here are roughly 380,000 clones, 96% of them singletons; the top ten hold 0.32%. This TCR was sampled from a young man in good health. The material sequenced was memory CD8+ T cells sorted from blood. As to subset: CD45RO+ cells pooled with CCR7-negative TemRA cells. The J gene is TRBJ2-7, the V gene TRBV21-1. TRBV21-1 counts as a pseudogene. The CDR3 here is CASSKDGGLPYEQYF. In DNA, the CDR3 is TGTGCCAGCAGCAAAGATGGGGGGCTCCCCTACGAGCAGTACTTC.